The 2 T cell receptor beta chains presented below share a single source sample, sequenced in a study of OX40 agonist ivuxolimab in advanced cancers. Libraries were prepared by immunoSEQ multiplex PCR; TCRdb keeps only in-frame clonotypes and omits some of them. The data hold some 96,000 clones, with approximately 89% observed a single time. This sample comprised CD4+ or CD8+ T cells sorted from blood, obtained in a trial of the OX40 agonist ivuxolimab. These receptors all come from an adult with an advanced solid tumor such as melanoma, head and neck, liver or kidney cancer.

The V gene is TRBV19, the J gene TRBJ1-1, with D hard to call. V was pared by 3 bases and J by 7 bases, with 12 bases between. Germline V CDR1 and CDR2: LNHDA, SQIVND (reference sequence). CDR3 size: 13 residues. The CDR3 here is CASSMSGGDEAFF. The CDR3 region has the DNA TGTGCCAGTAGTATGTCGGGAGGAGATGAAGCTTTCTTT.

This clone has a single count. CDR3 DNA sequence: TGCGCCAGCAGCTTGGTGGGACAGGGATCCGGGGAGCTGTTTTTT. It yields the protein CASSLVGQGSGELFF. The V call is TRBV5-1, the J call TRBJ2-2; 9 bases are shared with TRBD1. The CDR3 has 15 amino acids. Per the germline V gene, CDR1 is SGHRS and CDR2 is YFSETQ. Trimming removed 0 bases from V and 6 bases from J; junction bases left unmatched: 3. Using reference TRBV5-1 and TRBJ2-2 for the parts outside the CDR3, the full variable domain is KAGVTQTPRYLIKTRGQQVTLSCSPISGHRSVSWYQQTPGQGLQFLFEYFSETQRNKGNFPGRFSGRQFSNSRSEMNVSTLELGDSALYLCASSLVGQGSGELFFGEGSRLTVL.